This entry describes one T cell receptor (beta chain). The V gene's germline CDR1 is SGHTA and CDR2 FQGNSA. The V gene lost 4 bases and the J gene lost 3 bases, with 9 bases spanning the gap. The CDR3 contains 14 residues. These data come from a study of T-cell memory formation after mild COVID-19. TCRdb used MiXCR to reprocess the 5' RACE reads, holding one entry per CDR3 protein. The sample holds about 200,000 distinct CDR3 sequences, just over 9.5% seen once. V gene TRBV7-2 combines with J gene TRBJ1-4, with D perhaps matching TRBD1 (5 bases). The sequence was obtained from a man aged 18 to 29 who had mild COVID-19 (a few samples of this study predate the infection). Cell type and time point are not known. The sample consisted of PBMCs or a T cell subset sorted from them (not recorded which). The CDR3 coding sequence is TGTGCCAGCAGCTCCGGGACGGCTAATGAAAAACTGTTTTTT. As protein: CASSSGTANEKLFF.